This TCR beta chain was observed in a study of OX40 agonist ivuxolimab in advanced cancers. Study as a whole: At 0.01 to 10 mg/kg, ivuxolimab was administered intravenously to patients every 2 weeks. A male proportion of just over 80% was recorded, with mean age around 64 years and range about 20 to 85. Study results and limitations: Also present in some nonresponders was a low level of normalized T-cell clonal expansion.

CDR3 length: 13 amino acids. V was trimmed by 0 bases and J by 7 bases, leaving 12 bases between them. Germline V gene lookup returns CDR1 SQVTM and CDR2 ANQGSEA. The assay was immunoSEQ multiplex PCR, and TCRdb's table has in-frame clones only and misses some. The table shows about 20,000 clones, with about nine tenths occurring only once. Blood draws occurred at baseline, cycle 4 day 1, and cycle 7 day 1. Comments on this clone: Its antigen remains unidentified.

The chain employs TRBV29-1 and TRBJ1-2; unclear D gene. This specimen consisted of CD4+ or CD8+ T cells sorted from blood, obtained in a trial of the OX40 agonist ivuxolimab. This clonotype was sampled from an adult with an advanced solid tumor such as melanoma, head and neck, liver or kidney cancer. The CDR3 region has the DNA TGCAGCGTTGAAGATCTGTTATCGGCTGGCTACACCTTC. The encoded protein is CSVEDLLSAGYTF.